The 21 T cell receptor beta chains presented below share a single source sample, sequenced in a study of cytomegalovirus exposure and HLA in healthy donors. Assay: immunoSEQ multiplex PCR; the TCRdb copy retains only in-frame clones and omits some. The table shows some 98,000 clones, with about 88% occurring only once. Sequenced: PBMCs. These receptors were collected from a man between 18 and 35 years old in good health and CMV-seropositive.

The chain combines TRBV5-4 with TRBJ2-3; 11 bases line up with TRBD2. The CDR3 runs 16 residues. The germline V gene encodes CDR1 SGHNT and CDR2 YYREEE (reference sequence). The V and J ends lost 4 bases and 2 bases, in that order; junction bases with no gene match: 6. In DNA form, the CDR3 reads TGTGCCAGCAGCACTGTAGCGGGAGGGATCACAGATACGCAGTATTTT. This translates into CASSTVAGGITDTQYF.

The V call is TRBV7-9, the J call TRBJ2-5; a possible D gene is TRBD1 (6 bases). Germline lookup yields CDR1 SEHNR and CDR2 FQNEAQ (reference sequence). CDR3 length: 16 amino acids. The V and J ends lost 4 bases and 5 bases respectively, with 20 bases between them. CDR3 DNA: TGTGCCAGCAGCTACCCTACTAAAACAGGGTTTGAGACCCAGTACTTC. This codes for CASSYPTKTGFETQYF.

The chain couples TRBV7-3 to TRBJ2-7; 9 positions agree with TRBD1. The CDR3 is 15 residues long. After removal of 3 bases from V and 5 bases from J, the junction contained 8 bases not matched to a gene. Germline V lookup: CDR1 SGHTA, CDR2 FQGTGA. The CDR3 nucleotides are TGTGCCAGCAGCTTTTCAGGACAGGGGAACAACGAGCAGTACTTC. Translation gives CASSFSGQGNNEQYF. The whole variable domain, remainder taken from reference TRBV7-3 and TRBJ2-7, is GAGVSQTPSNKVTEKGKYVELRCDPISGHTALYWYRQSLGQGPEFLIYFQGTGAADDSGLPNDRFFAVRPEGSVSTLKIQRTERGDSAVYLCASSFSGQGNNEQYFGPGTRLTVT.

V is TRBV6-1 and J is TRBJ1-5; weak D call: TRBD1 (5 bases). From germline, CDR1 is MNHNS and CDR2 SASEGT. This CDR3 has 14 amino acids. Between the trimmed V and J ends, which lost 7 bases and 8 bases, there was a span of 18 bases. The DNA for the CDR3 is TGTGCCAGCAATCGAGGCAGGGTGGTGGAGCCCCAGCATTTT. Amino acids: CASNRGRVVEPQHF.

This chain links TRBV4-1 with TRBJ2-7, with TRBD2 as a possible D gene (5 bases). The CDR3 is made up of 15 amino acids. The germline V gene encodes CDR1 MGHRA and CDR2 YSYEKL. Between the trimmed V and J ends, which lost 1 base and 3 bases, there was a span of 13 bases. CDR3 in DNA: TGCGCCAGCAGCCAAGTATCAGCGGCGGGCTACGAGCAGTACTTC. Translation gives CASSQVSAAGYEQYF.

The V call is TRBV27, the J call TRBJ2-2; TRBD1 aligns across 8 bases. The ends lost 3 bases at V and 1 base at J; junction bases unmatched: 4. This CDR3 region has 16 residues. Germline V gives CDR1 MNHEY, CDR2 SMNVEV (reference sequence). CDR3 coding DNA: TGTGCCAGCAGTTTCCCCGGACAGGGGAACACCGGGGAGCTGTTTTTT. Amino acids: CASSFPGQGNTGELFF.

The chain couples TRBV28 to TRBJ1-2; no clear D. The CDR3 spans 16 residues. The V and J ends lost 2 bases and 3 bases respectively, with 16 bases between them. The V gene's germline CDR1 is MDHEN and CDR2 SYDVKM. The CDR3 loop reads CASSLLGQSGDYGYTF. The CDR3 nucleotides are TGTGCCAGCAGTTTACTCGGGCAGAGCGGCGACTATGGCTACACCTTC.

The genes are TRBV15 and TRBJ1-5, with a possible D match to TRBD1 (5 bases). The germline CDR1 and CDR2 sequences are LNHNV and YYDKDF (reference sequence). V was trimmed by 10 bases and J by 0 bases, leaving 10 bases between them. The CDR3 spans 13 residues. In DNA form, the CDR3 reads TGTGCCATAGGGGAATATAGCAATCAGCCCCAGCATTTT. It codes for CAIGEYSNQPQHF.

This clone was found a few times. The CDR3 loop reads CASSLGLAEYTDTQYF. CDR3 nucleotide sequence: TGTGCCAGCAGCTTAGGACTAGCGGAATACACAGATACGCAGTATTTT. The chain has TRBV7-9 and TRBJ2-3, with 9 bases fitting TRBD2. Germline-derived CDR1 and CDR2 are SEHNR and FQNEAQ (reference sequence). The CDR3 consists of 16 residues. The trim removed 1 base at V and 2 bases at J, leaving 4 bases unmatched.

The rearrangement links TRBV7-3 to TRBJ1-1, with D perhaps matching TRBD1 (6 bases). The CDR3 is made up of 17 amino acids. Germline CDR1 and CDR2: SGHTA and FQGTGA. Trimming left V 2 bases short and J 6 bases short, with 22 bases between. This CDR3 reads CASSLGRWGGPPAEAFF. In nucleotides, the CDR3 is TGTGCCAGCAGCTTAGGCAGGTGGGGGGGGCCTCCGGCTGAAGCTTTCTTT.

This sequence joins TRBV2 and TRBJ2-5; 9 positions match TRBD1. The CDR3 is 14 amino acids. The junction had 4 bases not matched to a gene; V was cut back by 6 bases and J by 2 bases. CDR1 and CDR2 (germline): SNHLY, FYNNEI. Here the CDR3 DNA reads TGTGCCAGCAGGATGGGACAGGGACAAGAGACCCAGTACTTC. Encoded protein: CASRMGQGQETQYF.

This chain links TRBV19 with TRBJ1-4, with D perhaps TRBD1 (5 bases). Germline V CDR1 and CDR2: LNHDA, SQIVND (reference sequence). V was pared by 8 bases and J by 0 bases, with 10 bases between. The CDR3 has 14 amino acids. CDR3 residues: CASGGEATNEKLFF. The CDR3 DNA sequence: TGTGCCAGTGGGGGGGAAGCAACTAATGAAAAACTGTTTTTT.

The chain couples TRBV2 to TRBJ2-3; D may be TRBD2 (6 bases). Per the germline V gene, CDR1 is SNHLY and CDR2 is FYNNEI. Trimming removed 8 bases at V and 3 bases at J, with 12 bases between. This CDR3 contains 13 residues. The DNA of the CDR3 is TGTGCCAGCGGGCGTCTAGCGACAGATACGCAGTATTTT. As protein: CASGRLATDTQYF.

This chain uses TRBV6-1 with TRBJ2-6, with D uncertain. Germline V gene lookup returns CDR1 MNHNS and CDR2 SASEGT. Trimming cost V 2 bases and J 4 bases, with 6 bases left between them. The CDR3 consists of 14 residues. The CDR3 DNA is TGTGCCAGCAGTGAATCGCTAGGGGCCAACGTCCTGACTTTC. Protein: CASSESLGANVLTF.

This chain links TRBV18 with TRBJ2-5; 14 nucleotides align to TRBD2. Germline lookup yields CDR1 KGHSH and CDR2 LQKENI. This CDR3 has 16 residues. The V segment lost 3 bases and the J segment 3 bases; nucleotides outside the gene matches: 3. DNA of the CDR3: TGTGCCAGCTCACCGCTGGGACTAGCGGGAGAAGAGACCCAGTACTTC. This translates into CASSPLGLAGEETQYF.

The J gene is TRBJ2-3, the V gene TRBV9; weak D call: TRBD1 (5 bases). The germline V and J ends were trimmed by 0 bases and 0 bases, with 14 bases remaining between them. The CDR3 covers 17 residues. The germline gives CDR1 SGDLS, CDR2 YYNGEE. DNA of the CDR3: TGTGCCAGCAGCGTAGATTCAGGGTACTCTAGCACAGATACGCAGTATTTT. Translated, it gives CASSVDSGYSSTDTQYF.

The chain recombines TRBV7-9 with TRBJ2-3; maybe TRBD1 (6 bases). V was cut by 8 bases and J by 5 bases, with 11 bases left in between. The CDR3 consists of 12 residues. Germline V gene data show CDR1 as SEHNR and CDR2 as FQNEAQ (reference sequence). The CDR3 DNA sequence: TGTGCCAGCTCGGTAGGGGGAGATACGCAGTATTTT. It translates to CASSVGGDTQYF.

V usage is TRBV10-3 and J usage is TRBJ2-1, with 11 bases lining up with TRBD1. Unmatched junction bases numbered 7, after V lost 4 bases and J lost 5 bases. The CDR3 consists of 16 residues. Germline V gene sequence: CDR1 ENHRY, CDR2 SYGVKD. The CDR3 nucleotides are TGTGCCATCAGTGCTAGGACAGGGGGCGTAAACAATGAGCAGTTCTTC. Residues: CAISARTGGVNNEQFF.

The chain employs TRBV19 and TRBJ1-5; 9 bases are shared with TRBD1. J was trimmed by 6 bases and V by 1 base; bases with no gene match: 7. The CDR3 spans 16 residues. Germline V lookup: CDR1 LNHDA, CDR2 SQIVND (reference sequence). The CDR3 nucleotides read TGTGCCAGTAGTATAGTTTTCGGGACAGGGCCTCAGCCCCAGCATTTT. Its translation: CASSIVFGTGPQPQHF.

The chain uses TRBV2 and TRBJ1-4; no clear D. Germline CDR1 SNHLY, CDR2 FYNNEI. The CDR3 extends over 14 amino acids. V was clipped by 6 bases and J by 5 bases, with 13 bases between them. The CDR3 here is CASSRGSANEKLFF. For the CDR3, the DNA is TGTGCCAGCAGCCGCGGGTCCGCGAATGAAAAACTGTTTTTT.

V gene TRBV15 combines with J gene TRBJ1-5; D is unclear. Trimming cost V 3 bases and J 2 bases, with 11 bases left between them. Germline values: CDR1 LNHNV, CDR2 YYDKDF (reference sequence). This CDR3 is 15 amino acids long. In DNA, the CDR3 is TGTGCCACCAGCAGTAGTCCCGGGGGCAATCAGCCCCAGCATTTT. Amino acid sequence: CATSSSPGGNQPQHF.